This T cell receptor (beta chain) was recorded in a study of OX40 agonist ivuxolimab in advanced cancers. Looking at the study overall: An anti-OX40 (CD134) antibody with agonistic activity, ivuxolimab, was administered to patients.

Libraries were prepared by immunoSEQ multiplex PCR; TCRdb keeps only in-frame clonotypes and omits some of them. The sample lists tens of thousands of clones, around 90% occurring once. It was autoimmune disease history or systemic immunosuppression that excluded patients. The ends lost 4 bases at V and 10 bases at J; junction bases unmatched: 12. The germline V gene encodes CDR1 SGHAT and CDR2 FQNNGV. The CDR3 sequence is 14 residues long. J is TRBJ2-5 and V is TRBV11-2, with 7 bases matching TRBD1. This TCR was sampled from an adult with an advanced solid tumor such as melanoma, head and neck, liver or kidney cancer. The sequences come from CD4+ or CD8+ T cells sorted from blood, collected in a trial of the OX40 agonist ivuxolimab. Here the CDR3 reads CASSSSGTVALQYF. In DNA, the CDR3 is TGTGCCAGCAGCTCGTCCGGGACAGTCGCTCTCCAGTACTTC.